These 23 T cell receptor beta chains were all obtained from the same sample, sequenced in a study of T cells after yellow fever vaccination. One entry per CDR3 protein, called by TCRdb with MiXCR from the 5' RACE reads. The top ten clones hold roughly 27% of a sample with about 47,000 distinct CDR3 sequences, about 7.9% of them seen once. This material consisted of CD8+ T cells sorted from PBMCs, taken more than 14 days after the first yellow fever vaccination. These receptors all stem from a man between 18 and 29 years old who received the YFV17D yellow fever vaccine.

This clonotype occurred many times. The V and J genes are TRBV4-2 and TRBJ1-2, with 9 bases fitting TRBD1. Germline loops: CDR1 LGHNA, CDR2 YNFKEQ. This CDR3 region has 15 residues. Losses at the gene ends were 5 bases for V and 3 bases for J; bases not matched to a gene: 7. This CDR3 is CASSSHRGRDYGYTF. CDR3 coding DNA: TGTGCCAGCAGCTCACACAGGGGGCGCGACTATGGCTACACCTTC.

In this sample, this clonotype turned up many times. The V and J genes are TRBV7-9 and TRBJ2-7; 8 bases align to TRBD2. From germline, CDR1 is SEHNR and CDR2 FQNEAQ (reference sequence). The CDR3 covers 16 residues. Germline trimming cut 4 bases from V and 4 bases from J; bases unmatched to any gene: 12. CDR3 sequence reads: CASSSTRRGDIYEQYF. DNA for the CDR3: TGTGCCAGCAGCTCAACGCGGCGGGGGGATATTTACGAGCAGTACTTC. Together with reference TRBV7-9 and TRBJ2-7, the CDR3 gives the full variable domain: DTGVSQNPRHKITKRGQNVTFRCDPISEHNRLYWYRQTLGQGPEFLTYFQNEAQLEKSRLLSDRFSAERPKGSFSTLEIQRTEQGDSAMYLCASSSTRRGDIYEQYFGPGTRLTVT.

V usage is TRBV11-2 and J usage is TRBJ2-3, with 7 nucleotides matching TRBD2. The CDR3 length is 12 residues. Germline V gives CDR1 SGHAT, CDR2 FQNNGV. The V gene end was trimmed by 4 bases and the J gene end by 6 bases; junction bases not matched to a gene: 1. CDR3 sequence (DNA): TGTGCCAGCAGCTGGGAGGGGGATACGCAGTATTTT. This sequence encodes CASSWEGDTQYF.

The chain combines TRBV19 with TRBJ1-5; no definite D call. This CDR3 has 18 residues. V was pared by 6 bases and J by 0 bases, with 21 bases between. CDR1 is LNHDA, CDR2 SQIVND, per germline (reference sequence). In DNA form, the CDR3 reads TGTGCCAGTAGCCGACTCTGGCTGAGGGTCTATAGCAATCAGCCCCAGCATTTT. Translated: CASSRLWLRVYSNQPQHF.

This clonotype occurred many times. The chain joins TRBV6-1 to TRBJ1-3; the match to TRBD1 covers 8 bases. The junction had 12 bases not matched to a gene; V was cut back by 7 bases and J by 4 bases. CDR1 is MNHNS, CDR2 SASEGT, per germline. This CDR3 has 16 residues. The CDR3 nucleotides are TGTGCCAGCACCAACAGGGGGAAACTGGACGGAAACACCATATATTTT. It codes for CASTNRGKLDGNTIYF.

This clonotype was counted at least ten times. J is TRBJ2-7 and V is TRBV7-9; no clear D gene. The ends were cut back, 3 bases at V and 0 bases at J, with 6 bases in the middle. CDR3 length: 13 residues. Germline CDR1 reads SEHNR; CDR2 reads FQNEAQ (reference sequence). CDR3 coding DNA: TGTGCCAGCAGCTTTTTAGGCTCCTACGAGCAGTACGTC. This encodes CASSFLGSYEQYV.

The table lists this clonotype with many counts. The gene calls are TRBV7-3 and TRBJ2-3, with a tentative D call TRBD2 (5 bases). Trimming took off 5 bases at V and 6 bases at J, with 18 bases between the two ends. This CDR3 is 15 amino acids long. Germline V lookup: CDR1 SGHTA, CDR2 FQGTGA. As DNA, the CDR3 is TGTGCCAGCAGCCGCGTATTTGGCGGGTCGGATACGCAGTATTTT. Protein: CASSRVFGGSDTQYF.

Details on this clonotype: At one end, the junction sequence differs from germline, possibly due to a read error. The chain links TRBV10-3 to TRBJ2-7, with 11 bases aligning to TRBD2. Germline loops: CDR1 ENHRY, CDR2 SYGVKD. The CDR3 covers 17 residues. Here the CDR3 reads CTISLTGLAAVTYEQYF. The DNA for the CDR3 is TGTACCATCAGTTTAACGGGACTAGCGGCCGTCACCTACGAGCAGTACTTC.

This clonotype was counted ten times or more. V is TRBV7-9 and J is TRBJ2-2; D not certain. The CDR3 consists of 15 residues. Germline V CDR1 and CDR2: SEHNR, FQNEAQ (reference sequence). The V and J ends lost 5 bases and 6 bases respectively, with 16 bases between them. CDR3 coding DNA: TGTGCCAGCAGCCCCACCCAAGGGTTTGCCGGGGAGCTGTTTTTT. Protein product: CASSPTQGFAGELFF.

This clonotype was counted many times. CDR3 loop: CASSQDFGLGDGYTF. The CDR3 coding sequence is TGCGCCAGCAGCCAAGATTTCGGGCTCGGGGATGGCTACACCTTC. V is TRBV4-1 and J is TRBJ1-2, with D unclear. Per the germline V gene, CDR1 is MGHRA and CDR2 is YSYEKL. Trimming cost V 0 bases and J 6 bases, with 14 bases left between them. The CDR3 is 15 amino acids.

This clonotype was observed at least ten times. The chain employs TRBV25-1 and TRBJ2-5; no clear D. This CDR3 is 13 amino acids long. The V end lost 4 bases, the J end lost 2 bases, and 8 bases lay between the germline ends. The germline gives CDR1 MGHDK, CDR2 SYGVNS. The CDR3 region is CASSAPGQETQYF. The CDR3 DNA reads TGTGCCAGCAGTGCCCCCGGGCAAGAGACCCAGTACTTC.

This clonotype was seen many times. The chain carries TRBV7-6 and TRBJ1-2; unclear D gene. Germline CDR1 is SGHVS and CDR2 is FNYEAQ. The CDR3 has 12 residues. V was cut by 5 bases and J by 8 bases, with 12 bases left in between. The chain's CDR3 is CASSLGLGGYTF. As DNA, the CDR3 is TGTGCCAGCAGCCTAGGCCTGGGGGGCTACACCTTC.

This clonotype was seen repeatedly, ten times or more. The chain is built from TRBV7-2 and TRBJ2-3; 8 bases fit TRBD2. V was clipped by 6 bases and J by 2 bases; unmatched bases: 4. Germline CDR1 reads SGHTA; CDR2 reads FQGNSA. The CDR3 totals 14 residues. DNA for the CDR3: TGTGCCAGCAGTTTTAGCGGGGACACAGATACGCAGTATTTT. Its protein product is CASSFSGDTDTQYF. Using reference TRBV7-2 and TRBJ2-3 for the parts outside the CDR3, the full variable domain is GAGVSQSPSNKVTEKGKDVELRCDPISGHTALYWYRQSLGQGLEFLIYFQGNSAPDKSGLPSDRFSAERTGGSVSTLTIQRTQQEDSAVYLCASSFSGDTDTQYFGPGTRLTVL.

Many counts were recorded for this clonotype. V usage is TRBV7-9 and J usage is TRBJ1-1; D might be TRBD1 (6 bases). CDR3 length equals 13 residues. The germline V gene has CDR1 SEHNR and CDR2 FQNEAQ (reference sequence). V was clipped by 6 bases and J by 3 bases, with 11 bases between them. The CDR3 reads CASSKTGDTEAFF. CDR3 nucleotides: TGTGCCAGCAGTAAGACAGGAGACACTGAAGCTTTCTTT.

Of note for this clonotype: A much more abundant neighbour one base away suggests this may be a read error. The V gene is TRBV19, the J gene TRBJ2-3, with D unresolved. The V gene's germline CDR1 is LNHDA and CDR2 SQIVND (reference sequence). V shed 10 bases and J shed 0 bases, with 5 bases lying between them. There are 11 residues in the CDR3. The CDR3 loop is CATTSTDTQYF. The CDR3 coding sequence is TGTGCCACGACTAGCACAGATACGCAGTATTTT.

The table lists this clonotype with many counts. This chain connects TRBV5-1 to TRBJ2-5; D remains ambiguous. The CDR3 extends over 15 amino acids. Between the trimmed V and J ends, which lost 0 bases and 1 base, there was a span of 10 bases. CDR1 and CDR2 (germline): SGHRS, YFSETQ. The CDR3: CASSLAVLTQETQYF. The DNA of the CDR3 is TGCGCCAGCAGCTTGGCCGTTTTGACCCAAGAGACCCAGTACTTC.

In this sample, this clonotype turned up many times. The CDR3, as DNA: TGTGCCAGCAGGCGACAGGTAACCTACGAGCAGTACTTC. Translated, it gives CASRRQVTYEQYF. The J gene is TRBJ2-7, the V gene TRBV6-1; tentative D call: TRBD1 (6 bases). There are 13 residues in the CDR3. Germline assignment: CDR1 MNHNS and CDR2 SASEGT. V was trimmed by 6 bases and J by 2 bases, leaving 11 bases between them.

This clonotype was counted ten times or more. The rearrangement uses TRBV7-9 and TRBJ1-3; 7 bases match TRBD1. The junction had 1 base not matched to a gene; V was cut back by 5 bases and J by 0 bases. The CDR3 runs 14 residues. The germline gives CDR1 SEHNR, CDR2 FQNEAQ (reference sequence). In nucleotides, the CDR3 is TGTGCCAGCAGCCCAGGGGGCTCTGGAAACACCATATATTTT. The encoded protein is CASSPGGSGNTIYF.

This clonotype was seen ten or more times. The V and J genes are TRBV29-1 and TRBJ2-1; D is uncertain. CDR3 length equals 12 residues. Trimming pared 4 bases from V and 5 bases from J, leaving 9 bases between. Germline V gives CDR1 SQVTM, CDR2 ANQGSEA. The CDR3 loop reads CSVVRNDNEQFF. As DNA, the CDR3 is TGCAGCGTTGTTAGGAACGACAATGAGCAGTTCTTC.

This clonotype was seen repeatedly, ten times or more. J is TRBJ1-1 and V is TRBV5-6; no definite D call. V lost 4 bases to trimming and J lost 0 bases, with 16 bases between them. CDR1 is SGHDT, CDR2 YYEEEE, per germline. The length of the CDR3 is 16 residues. Here the CDR3 DNA reads TGTGCCAGCAGCCCCGCCGGCAGCTACATGAACACTGAAGCTTTCTTT. Translating gives CASSPAGSYMNTEAFF.

This clonotype is categorized as medium-sized. The V call is TRBV15, the J call TRBJ2-1; D ambiguous. Germline V gives CDR1 LNHNV, CDR2 YYDKDF (reference sequence). The CDR3 contains 15 residues. V was clipped by 1 base and J by 0 bases, with 7 bases between them. The CDR3 DNA is TGTGCCACCAGCAGAGGCCGGAGCTCCTACAATGAGCAGTTCTTC. The encoded protein is CATSRGRSSYNEQFF.

This clonotype was seen repeatedly, ten times or more. J is TRBJ2-1 and V is TRBV6-1; 8 bases are shared with TRBD1. The trim removed 5 bases at V and 7 bases at J, leaving 10 bases unmatched. Per the germline V gene, CDR1 is MNHNS and CDR2 is SASEGT. The CDR3 is 15 residues long. CDR3 nucleotides: TGTGCCAGCAGTCTCCGGACAGGGAGGTGGAATGAGCAGTTCTTC. This gives the protein CASSLRTGRWNEQFF.

This clonotype was recorded many times. V and J are TRBV19 and TRBJ2-2; D is perhaps TRBD1 (6 bases). V lost 3 bases to trimming and J lost 4 bases, with 18 bases between them. Germline V gene data show CDR1 as LNHDA and CDR2 as SQIVND (reference sequence). This CDR3 has 17 residues. CDR3 nucleotide sequence: TGTGCCAGTAGTATCCCCCCACACAGGGTCGGCACCGGGGAGCTGTTTTTT. Protein: CASSIPPHRVGTGELFF.